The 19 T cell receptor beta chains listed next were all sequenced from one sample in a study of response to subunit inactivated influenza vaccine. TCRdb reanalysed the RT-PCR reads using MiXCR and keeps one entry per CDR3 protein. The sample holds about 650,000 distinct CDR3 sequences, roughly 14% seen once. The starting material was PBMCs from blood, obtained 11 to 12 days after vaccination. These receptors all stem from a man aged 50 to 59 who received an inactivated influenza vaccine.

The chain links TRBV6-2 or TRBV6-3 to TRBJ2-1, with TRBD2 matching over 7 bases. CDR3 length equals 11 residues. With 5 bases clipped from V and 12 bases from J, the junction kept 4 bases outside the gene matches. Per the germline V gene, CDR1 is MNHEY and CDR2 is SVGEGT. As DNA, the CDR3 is TGTGCCAGCAGTCTCTCGGGGGGGCAGTTCTTC. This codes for CASSLSGGQFF.

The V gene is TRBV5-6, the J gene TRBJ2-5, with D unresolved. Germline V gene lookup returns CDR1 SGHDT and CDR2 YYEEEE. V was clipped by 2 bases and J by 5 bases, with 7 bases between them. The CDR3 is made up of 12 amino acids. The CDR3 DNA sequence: TGTGCCAGCAGCTTATACTGGGAGACCCAGTACTTC. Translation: CASSLYWETQYF.

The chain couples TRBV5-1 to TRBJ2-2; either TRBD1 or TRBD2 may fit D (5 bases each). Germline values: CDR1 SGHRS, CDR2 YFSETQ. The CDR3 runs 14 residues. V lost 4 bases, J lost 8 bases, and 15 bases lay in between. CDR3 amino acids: CASSPRGESGELFF. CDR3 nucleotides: TGCGCCAGCAGCCCACGAGGGGAAAGTGGGGAGCTGTTTTTT.

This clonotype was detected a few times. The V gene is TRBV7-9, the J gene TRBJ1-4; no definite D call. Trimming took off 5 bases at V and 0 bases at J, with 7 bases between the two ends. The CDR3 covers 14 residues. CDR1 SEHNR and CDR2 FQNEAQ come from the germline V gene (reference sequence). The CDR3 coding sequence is TGTGCCAGCAGCCACCGTGCAACTAATGAAAAACTGTTTTTT. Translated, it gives CASSHRATNEKLFF. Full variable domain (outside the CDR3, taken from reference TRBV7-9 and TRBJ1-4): DTGVSQNPRHKITKRGQNVTFRCDPISEHNRLYWYRQTLGQGPEFLTYFQNEAQLEKSRLLSDRFSAERPKGSFSTLEIQRTEQGDSAMYLCASSHRATNEKLFFGSGTQLSVL.

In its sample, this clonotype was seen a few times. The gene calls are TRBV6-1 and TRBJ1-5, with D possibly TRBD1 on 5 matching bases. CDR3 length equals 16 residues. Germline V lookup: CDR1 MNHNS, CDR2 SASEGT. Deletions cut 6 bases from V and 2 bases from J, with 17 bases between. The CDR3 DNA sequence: TGTGCCAGCAGCCCGACAGCTACGGGGGGCAATCAGCCCCAGCATTTT. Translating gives CASSPTATGGNQPQHF.

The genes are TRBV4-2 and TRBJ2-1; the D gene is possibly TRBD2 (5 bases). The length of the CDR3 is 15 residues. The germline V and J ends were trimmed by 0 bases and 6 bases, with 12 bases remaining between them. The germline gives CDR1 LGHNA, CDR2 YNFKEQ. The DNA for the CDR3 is TGTGCCAGCAGCCAAGACAATCTAGCTCCCAATGAGCAGTTCTTC. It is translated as CASSQDNLAPNEQFF.

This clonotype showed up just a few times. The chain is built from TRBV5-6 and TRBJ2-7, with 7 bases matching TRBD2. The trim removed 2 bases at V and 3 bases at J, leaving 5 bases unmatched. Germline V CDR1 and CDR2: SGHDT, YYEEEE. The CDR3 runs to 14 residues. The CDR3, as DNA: TGTGCCAGCAGCTTCCTGTCTAGCGGCTACGAGCAGTACTTC. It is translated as CASSFLSSGYEQYF.

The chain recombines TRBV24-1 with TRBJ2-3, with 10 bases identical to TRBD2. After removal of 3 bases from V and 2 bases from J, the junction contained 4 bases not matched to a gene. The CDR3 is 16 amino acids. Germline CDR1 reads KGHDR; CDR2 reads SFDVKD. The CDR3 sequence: CATSDPSGGPTDTQYF. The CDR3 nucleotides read TGTGCCACCAGTGATCCTAGCGGGGGCCCCACAGATACGCAGTATTTT.

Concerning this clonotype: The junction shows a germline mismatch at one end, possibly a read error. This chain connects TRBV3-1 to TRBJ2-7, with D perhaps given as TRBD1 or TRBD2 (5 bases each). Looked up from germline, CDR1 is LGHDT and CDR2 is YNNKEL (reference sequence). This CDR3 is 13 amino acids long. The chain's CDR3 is CASSQGGLGEQCF. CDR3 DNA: TGTGCCAGCAGCCAAGGGGGATTGGGGGAGCAGTGCTTC.

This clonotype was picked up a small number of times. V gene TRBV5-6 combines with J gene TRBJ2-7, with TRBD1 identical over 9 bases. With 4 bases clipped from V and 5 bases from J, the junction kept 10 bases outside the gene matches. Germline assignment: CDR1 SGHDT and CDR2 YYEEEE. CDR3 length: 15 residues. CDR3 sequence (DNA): TGTGCCAGCAGCCTCAAAGGGACAGGGAACCACGAGCAGTACTTC. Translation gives CASSLKGTGNHEQYF. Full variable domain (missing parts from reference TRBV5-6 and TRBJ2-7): DAGVTQSPTHLIKTRGQQVTLRCSPKSGHDTVSWYQQALGQGPQFIFQYYEEEERQRGNFPDRFSGHQFPNYSSELNVNALLLGDSALYLCASSLKGTGNHEQYFGPGTRLTVT.

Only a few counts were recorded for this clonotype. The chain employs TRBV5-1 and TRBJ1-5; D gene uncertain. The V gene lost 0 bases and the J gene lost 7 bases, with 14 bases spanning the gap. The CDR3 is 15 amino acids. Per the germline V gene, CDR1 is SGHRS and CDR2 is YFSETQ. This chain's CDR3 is CASSLGSVQGQPQHF. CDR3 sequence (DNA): TGCGCCAGCAGCTTGGGGTCGGTCCAAGGGCAGCCCCAGCATTTT.

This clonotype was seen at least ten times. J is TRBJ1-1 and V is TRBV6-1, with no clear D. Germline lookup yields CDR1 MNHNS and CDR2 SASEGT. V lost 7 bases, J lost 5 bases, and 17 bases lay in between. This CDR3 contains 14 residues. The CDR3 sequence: CASNEPTRRTEAFF. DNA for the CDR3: TGTGCCAGCAACGAACCGACCCGGCGGACTGAAGCTTTCTTT.

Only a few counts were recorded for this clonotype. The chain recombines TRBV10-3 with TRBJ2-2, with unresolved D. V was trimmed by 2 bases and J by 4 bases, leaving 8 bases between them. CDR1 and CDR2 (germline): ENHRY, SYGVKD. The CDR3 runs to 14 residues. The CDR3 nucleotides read TGTGCCATCAGTGAGGTCTTGTCCACCGGGGAGCTGTTTTTT. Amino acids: CAISEVLSTGELFF.

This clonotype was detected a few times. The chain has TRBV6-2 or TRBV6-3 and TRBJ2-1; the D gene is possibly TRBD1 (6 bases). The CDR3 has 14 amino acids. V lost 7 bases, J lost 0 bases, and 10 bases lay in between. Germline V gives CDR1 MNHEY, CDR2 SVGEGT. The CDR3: CASTDRSSYNEQFF. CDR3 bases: TGTGCCAGCACCGACAGGAGCTCCTACAATGAGCAGTTCTTC.

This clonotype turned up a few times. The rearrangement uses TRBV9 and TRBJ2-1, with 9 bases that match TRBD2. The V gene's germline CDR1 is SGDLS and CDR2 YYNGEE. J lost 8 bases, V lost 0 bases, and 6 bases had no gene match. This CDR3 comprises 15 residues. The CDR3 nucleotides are TGTGCCAGCAGCGTAGATCCAGCGGGAGGCGATGAGCAGTTCTTC. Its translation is CASSVDPAGGDEQFF.

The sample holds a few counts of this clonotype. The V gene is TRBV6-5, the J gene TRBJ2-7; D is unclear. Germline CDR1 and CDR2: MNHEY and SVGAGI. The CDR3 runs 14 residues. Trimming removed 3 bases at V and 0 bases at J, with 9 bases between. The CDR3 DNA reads TGTGCCAGCAGTTATGGCAGGAGCTCCTACGAGCAGTACTTC. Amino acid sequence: CASSYGRSSYEQYF.

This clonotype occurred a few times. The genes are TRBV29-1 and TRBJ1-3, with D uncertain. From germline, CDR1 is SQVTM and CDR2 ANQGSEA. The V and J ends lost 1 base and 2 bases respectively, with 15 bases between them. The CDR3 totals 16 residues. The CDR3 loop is CSVEGATEKPGNTIYF. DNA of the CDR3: TGCAGCGTTGAAGGTGCGACTGAGAAACCTGGAAACACCATATATTTT. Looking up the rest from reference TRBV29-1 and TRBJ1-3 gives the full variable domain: SAVISQKPSRDICQRGTSLTIQCQVDSQVTMMFWYRQQPGQSLTLIATANQGSEATYESGFVIDKFPISRPNLTFSTLTVSNMSPEDSSIYLCSVEGATEKPGNTIYFGEGSWLTVV.

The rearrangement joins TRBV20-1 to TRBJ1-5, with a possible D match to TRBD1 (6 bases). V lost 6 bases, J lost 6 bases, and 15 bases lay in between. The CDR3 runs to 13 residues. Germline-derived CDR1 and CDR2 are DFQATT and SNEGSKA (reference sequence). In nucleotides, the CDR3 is TGCAGTGCAGCACCCCCAGGGGTTCAGCCCCAGCATTTT. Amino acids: CSAAPPGVQPQHF.

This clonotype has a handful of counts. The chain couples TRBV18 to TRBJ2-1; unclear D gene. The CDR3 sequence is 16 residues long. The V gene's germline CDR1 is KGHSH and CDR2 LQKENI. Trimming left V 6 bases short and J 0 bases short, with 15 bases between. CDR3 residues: CASSRLGSSSYNEQFF. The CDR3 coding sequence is TGTGCCAGCTCCCGCCTTGGGTCGAGCTCCTACAATGAGCAGTTCTTC.